Listed here is a single TCR beta chain. Its antigen remains unknown. It was with a sample-barcoded 5' primer and a J-beta primer mix that a second PCR of about 7 to 12 cycles was run. TCRdb called the 5' RACE reads again in MiXCR, with one record for every CDR3 protein. Here the sample spans fewer than 1,200,000 distinct CDR3 sequences, approximately 25% being singletons. This record comes from a study of blood T cells in healthy people across ages. Study-level findings and limits: It was held that diversity estimates obtained from one million T cells represented underestimates.

The same data also went into a second study, on T cells of mothers and their children. Per that study: Related and unrelated pairs show TCR recombination output that thymic selection shapes similarly.

This receptor was identified in a girl aged 2 to 9 in good health. The sequenced sample consisted of blood.

The CDR3 bases are TGTGCCAGCAGGGACGAAGAGGGCTTGAATGAAAAACTGTTTTTT. Translation gives CASRDEEGLNEKLFF. The chain joins TRBV27 to TRBJ1-4; D not resolved. Trimming left V 6 bases short and J 5 bases short, with 16 bases between. The CDR3 loop spans 15 amino acids. Germline assignment: CDR1 MNHEY and CDR2 SMNVEV (reference sequence). Full variable domain (missing parts from reference TRBV27 and TRBJ1-4): EAQVTQNPRYLITVTGKKLTVTCSQNMNHEYMSWYRQDPGLGLRQIYYSMNVEVTDKGDVPEGYKVSRKEKRNFPLILESPSPNQTSLYFCASRDEEGLNEKLFFGSGTQLSVL.